The present T cell receptor (beta chain) was sequenced within a study of PD-1 blockade in classical Hodgkin lymphoma. Libraries were prepared by immunoSEQ multiplex PCR; TCRdb keeps only in-frame clonotypes and omits some of them. The sample consists of 37,000 or so clones, 70% to 90% of them appearing once. Notes on the study in general: The causes of the repertoire differences, possibly disease activity or prior therapy, remain undefined. Complete responders' baseline diversity resembled that of newly diagnosed patients. The study reported lower baseline TCR diversity in newly diagnosed patients than in healthy donors.

As concerns this clone: Antigen specificity is unknown.

Brentuximab vedotin exposure varied, and every patient relapsed after autologous stem cell transplantation. Patients showed best responses of complete response, partial response or progressive disease. This specimen was peripheral blood mononuclear cells (PBMCs), taken before the second cycle of nivolumab. This sequence was found in a human donor with classical Hodgkin lymphoma.

The CDR3: CASSLGRAGNQETQYF. The CDR3 nucleotides read TGTGCCAGCAGCTTAGGGCGAGCGGGGAACCAAGAGACCCAGTACTTC. The genes are TRBV11-3 and TRBJ2-7, with 7 bases that match TRBD2. The DNA end favors TRBJ2-5, so the J call may be wrong. Germline V gives CDR1 SGHNT, CDR2 YENEEA. This CDR3 is 16 amino acids long.